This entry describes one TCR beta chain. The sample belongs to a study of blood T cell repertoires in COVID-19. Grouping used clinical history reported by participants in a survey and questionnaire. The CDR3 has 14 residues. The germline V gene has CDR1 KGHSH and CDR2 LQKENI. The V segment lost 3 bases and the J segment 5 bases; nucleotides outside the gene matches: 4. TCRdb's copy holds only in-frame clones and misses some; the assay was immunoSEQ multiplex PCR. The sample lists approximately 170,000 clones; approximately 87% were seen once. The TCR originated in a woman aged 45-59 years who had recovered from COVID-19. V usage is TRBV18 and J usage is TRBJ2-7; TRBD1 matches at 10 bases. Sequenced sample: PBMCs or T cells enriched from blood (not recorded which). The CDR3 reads CASSPGQGFHEQYV. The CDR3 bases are TGTGCCAGCTCACCGGGACAGGGGTTCCACGAGCAGTACGTC.